The sequence of this TCR beta chain was determined in a study of blood T cell repertoires in COVID-19. Study in general: PBMCs, B-cell-depleted T cells, or T cells provided the cDNA or gDNA that made up the material.

Participants had their cohort set by participant-reported clinical history. On this clone: Within the sample, other DNA sequences also encode this same CDR3.

Germline trimming cut 5 bases from V and 3 bases from J; bases unmatched to any gene: 6. The CDR3 length is 14 residues. CDR1 is SEHNR, CDR2 FQNEAQ, per germline (reference sequence). The repertoire was sequenced with immunoSEQ multiplex PCR; TCRdb's copy has only in-frame clones and lacks some. The table shows 200,000 to 250,000 clones, with roughly nine tenths occurring only once. Sample: PBMCs or T cells enriched from blood (not recorded which). V and J are TRBV7-9 and TRBJ2-7; 8 nucleotides agree with TRBD1. The sequence was collected from a woman aged 45-65 years in a cohort exposed to, infected with or recovered from COVID-19 (not recorded which). In DNA form, the CDR3 reads TGTGCCAGCAGCCTGACAGGGGTTCTCTACGAGCAGTACTTC. It is translated as CASSLTGVLYEQYF.